This entry lists 14 T cell receptor beta chains sequenced from one sample in a study of blood T cell repertoires in COVID-19. The repertoire was sequenced with immunoSEQ multiplex PCR; TCRdb's copy has only in-frame clones and lacks some. The table records under 250,000 clones, 85% of them present only once. The sequencing sample was made of PBMCs or T cells enriched from blood (not recorded which). The source is a woman aged 45-65 years with acute COVID-19.

The V call is TRBV10-3, the J call TRBJ1-1; 8 nucleotides line up with TRBD1. This CDR3 comprises 15 residues. Germline CDR1 is ENHRY and CDR2 is SYGVKD. J gave up 6 bases and V 3 bases, and 9 bases lay outside the gene matches. The CDR3 sequence: CAISDYRGIGAEAFF. As DNA, the CDR3 is TGTGCCATCAGTGATTACAGGGGGATAGGAGCTGAAGCTTTCTTT.

The chain has TRBV15 and TRBJ2-2, with D possibly being TRBD2 (6 bases). CDR1 and CDR2 from the germline V gene are LNHNV and YYDKDF (reference sequence). The germline V and J ends were trimmed by 0 bases and 4 bases, with 9 bases remaining between them. The CDR3 covers 15 residues. CDR3 nucleotide sequence: TGTGCCACCAGCAGAGACCGGGGGTTCACCGGGGAGCTGTTTTTT. This translates into CATSRDRGFTGELFF.

The chain links TRBV2 to TRBJ2-7, with D tentatively TRBD1 (6 bases). Trimming removed 5 bases from V and 1 base from J, with 9 bases in between. There are 13 residues in the CDR3. CDR1 and CDR2 (germline): SNHLY, FYNNEI. CDR3: CASSNTGSYEQYF. Written as DNA, the CDR3 is TGTGCCAGCAGTAATACAGGGTCCTACGAGCAGTACTTC.

This rearrangement joins TRBV12-3 or TRBV12-4 to TRBJ1-1; D call uncertain. The CDR3 contains 12 residues. Trimming cost V 6 bases and J 2 bases, with 7 bases left between them. CDR3 in amino acids: CASRKSNTEAFF. In DNA form, the CDR3 reads TGTGCCAGCAGAAAGAGCAACACTGAAGCTTTCTTT.

The genes are TRBV27 and TRBJ1-5, with TRBD1 matching 7 bases. V was pared by 2 bases and J by 10 bases, with 5 bases of the junction left unmatched. This CDR3 contains 13 residues. Per the germline V gene, CDR1 is MNHEY and CDR2 is SMNVEV (reference sequence). The CDR3 DNA sequence: TGTGCCAGCAGTTTAACAGGGGTAAGCCCCCAGCATTTT. Protein product: CASSLTGVSPQHF.

The V call is TRBV5-6, the J call TRBJ2-5; TRBD1 agrees at 7 bases. CDR1 SGHDT and CDR2 YYEEEE come from the germline V gene. The junction had 7 bases not matched to a gene; V was cut back by 5 bases and J by 3 bases. This CDR3 is 14 amino acids long. For the CDR3, the DNA is TGTGCCAGCAGTTTCCGGGACAGAAAAGAGACCCAGTACTTC. This translates into CASSFRDRKETQYF.

This chain connects TRBV6-5 to TRBJ1-2; perhaps TRBD1 as D (5 bases). The CDR3 contains 15 residues. CDR1 and CDR2 (germline): MNHEY, SVGAGI. V was shortened by 2 bases and J by 8 bases, with 18 bases between the two germline ends. This chain's CDR3 is CASSYNAGPSSGYTF. The CDR3 bases are TGTGCCAGCAGTTACAATGCGGGACCTTCGTCCGGCTACACCTTC.

This chain connects TRBV9 to TRBJ1-2, with a tentative D call TRBD1 (6 bases). This CDR3 spans 15 amino acids. Germline V CDR1 and CDR2: SGDLS, YYNGEE. Trimming took off 0 bases at V and 6 bases at J, with 15 bases between the two ends. In DNA form, the CDR3 reads TGTGCCAGCAGCGTAGCGACAGGTGTTTACGATGGCTACACCTTC. Its protein product is CASSVATGVYDGYTF.

This chain links TRBV9 with TRBJ2-3; 10 bases map to TRBD2. The V and J ends lost 0 bases and 1 base, in that order; junction bases with no gene match: 2. The germline V gene has CDR1 SGDLS and CDR2 YYNGEE. CDR3 length: 16 residues. The CDR3 DNA is TGTGCCAGCAGCGTAGTAGCGGGGGGACGCACAGATACGCAGTATTTT. Its translation: CASSVVAGGRTDTQYF.

The gene calls are TRBV7-3 and TRBJ1-1; D gene uncertain. The V end lost 3 bases, the J end lost 2 bases, and 7 bases lay between the germline ends. The CDR3 loop spans 13 amino acids. CDR1 and CDR2 from the germline V gene are SGHTA and FQGTGA. The CDR3 DNA is TGTGCCAGCAGCTTTCGAGAAAACACTGAAGCTTTCTTT. Its translation: CASSFRENTEAFF. Filled out from reference TRBV7-3 and TRBJ1-1, the complete variable domain reads GAGVSQTPSNKVTEKGKYVELRCDPISGHTALYWYRQSLGQGPEFLIYFQGTGAADDSGLPNDRFFAVRPEGSVSTLKIQRTERGDSAVYLCASSFRENTEAFFGQGTRLTVV.

The chain combines TRBV2 with TRBJ1-1; the D is unclear. V was trimmed by 4 bases and J by 1 base, leaving 7 bases between them. CDR1 and CDR2 (germline): SNHLY, FYNNEI. CDR3 length: 13 residues. CDR3 bases: TGTGCCAGCAGTGTAACCAGGAACACTGAAGCTTTCTTT. This sequence encodes CASSVTRNTEAFF.

This chain connects TRBV2 to TRBJ1-1; D is uncertain. Germline V gives CDR1 SNHLY, CDR2 FYNNEI. The CDR3 runs 14 residues. V lost 6 bases, J lost 3 bases, and 14 bases lay in between. For the CDR3, the DNA is TGTGCCAGCAGGAACGGGAGGTCGGACACTGAAGCTTTCTTT. This codes for CASRNGRSDTEAFF. Variable domain in full (rest from reference TRBV2 and TRBJ1-1): EPEVTQTPSHQVTQMGQEVILRCVPISNHLYFYWYRQILGQKVEFLVSFYNNEISEKSEIFDDQFSVERPDGSNFTLKIRSTKLEDSAMYFCASRNGRSDTEAFFGQGTRLTVV.

The chain carries TRBV9 and TRBJ2-3; TRBD1 is a possible D gene (5 bases). V gave up 2 bases and J gave up 5 bases, with 12 bases separating them. The length of the CDR3 is 14 residues. Per the germline V gene, CDR1 is SGDLS and CDR2 is YYNGEE. CDR3 sequence: CASSVGRAVDTQYF. CDR3 bases: TGTGCCAGCAGCGTGGGCAGGGCGGTAGATACGCAGTATTTT.

This chain uses TRBV7-3 with TRBJ2-3; weak D call: TRBD2 (7 bases). Per germline, CDR1 SGHTA and CDR2 FQGTGA. Trimming removed 2 bases at V and 1 base at J, with 13 bases between. This CDR3 region has 16 residues. In DNA, the CDR3 is TGTGCCAGCAGCTTACGAGGGGGGGCCGGCACAGATACGCAGTATTTT. It specifies CASSLRGGAGTDTQYF.